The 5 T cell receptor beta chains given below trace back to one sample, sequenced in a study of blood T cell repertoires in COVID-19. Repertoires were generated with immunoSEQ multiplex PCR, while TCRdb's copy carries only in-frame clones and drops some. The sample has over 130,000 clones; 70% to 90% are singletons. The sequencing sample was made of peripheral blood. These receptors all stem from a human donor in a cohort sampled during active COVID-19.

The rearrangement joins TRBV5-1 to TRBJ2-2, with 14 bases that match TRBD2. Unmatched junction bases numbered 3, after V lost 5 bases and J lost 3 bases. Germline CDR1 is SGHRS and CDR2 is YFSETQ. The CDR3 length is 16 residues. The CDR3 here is CASRWGLAGDTGELFF. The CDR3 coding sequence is TGCGCCAGCAGATGGGGACTAGCGGGAGACACCGGGGAGCTGTTTTTT.

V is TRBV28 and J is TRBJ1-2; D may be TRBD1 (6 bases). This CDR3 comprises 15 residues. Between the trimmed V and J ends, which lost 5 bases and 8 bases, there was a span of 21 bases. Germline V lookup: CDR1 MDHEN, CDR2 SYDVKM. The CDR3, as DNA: TGTGCCAGCAGTAACCGAGCCGGACAGTTAAAGGGCTACACCTTC. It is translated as CASSNRAGQLKGYTF.

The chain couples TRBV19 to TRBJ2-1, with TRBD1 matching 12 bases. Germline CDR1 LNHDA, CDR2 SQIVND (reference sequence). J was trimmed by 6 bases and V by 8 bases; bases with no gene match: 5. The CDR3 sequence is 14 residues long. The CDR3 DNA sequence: TGTGCCAGTGGGGGACAGGGGGCAGTCAATGAGCAGTTCTTC. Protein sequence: CASGGQGAVNEQFF.

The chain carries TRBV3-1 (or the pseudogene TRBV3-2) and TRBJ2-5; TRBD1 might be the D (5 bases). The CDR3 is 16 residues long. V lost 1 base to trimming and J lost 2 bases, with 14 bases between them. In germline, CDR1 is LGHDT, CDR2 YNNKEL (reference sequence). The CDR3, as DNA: TGTGCCAGCAGCCAAGGGACATCCTTGGGGCAAGAGACCCAGTACTTC. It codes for CASSQGTSLGQETQYF.

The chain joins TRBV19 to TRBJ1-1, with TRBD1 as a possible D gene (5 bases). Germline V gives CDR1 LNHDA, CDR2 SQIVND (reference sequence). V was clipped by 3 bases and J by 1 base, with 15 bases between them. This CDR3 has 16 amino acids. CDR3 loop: CASSIRQGGANTEAFF. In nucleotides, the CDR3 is TGTGCCAGTAGTATCCGGCAGGGTGGGGCGAACACTGAAGCTTTCTTT.